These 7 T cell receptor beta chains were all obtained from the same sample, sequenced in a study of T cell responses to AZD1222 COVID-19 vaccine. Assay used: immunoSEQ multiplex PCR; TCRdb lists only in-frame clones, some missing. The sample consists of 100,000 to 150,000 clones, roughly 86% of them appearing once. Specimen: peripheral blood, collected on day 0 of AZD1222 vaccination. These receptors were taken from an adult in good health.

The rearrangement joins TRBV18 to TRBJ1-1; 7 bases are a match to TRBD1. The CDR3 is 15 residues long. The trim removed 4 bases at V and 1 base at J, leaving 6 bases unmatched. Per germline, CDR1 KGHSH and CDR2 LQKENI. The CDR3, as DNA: TGTGCCAGCTCACGACAGGGTATGCGGAACACTGAAGCTTTCTTT. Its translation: CASSRQGMRNTEAFF.

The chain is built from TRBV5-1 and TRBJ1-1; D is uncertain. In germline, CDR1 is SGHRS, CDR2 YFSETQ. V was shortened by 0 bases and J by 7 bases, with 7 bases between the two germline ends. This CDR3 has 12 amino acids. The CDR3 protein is CASSLGGYEAFF. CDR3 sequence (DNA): TGCGCCAGCAGCTTGGGTGGGTATGAAGCTTTCTTT. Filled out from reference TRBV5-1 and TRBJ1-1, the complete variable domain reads KAGVTQTPRYLIKTRGQQVTLSCSPISGHRSVSWYQQTPGQGLQFLFEYFSETQRNKGNFPGRFSGRQFSNSRSEMNVSTLELGDSALYLCASSLGGYEAFFGQGTRLTVV.

CDR3 bases: TGTGCCACCAGTGCCATCAGCACAGATACGCAGTATTTT. Translated, it gives CATSAISTDTQYF. J is TRBJ2-3 and V is TRBV24-1, with unresolved D. CDR1 and CDR2 from the germline V gene are KGHDR and SFDVKD. CDR3 length: 13 amino acids. V was shortened by 5 bases and J by 0 bases, with 5 bases between the two germline ends.

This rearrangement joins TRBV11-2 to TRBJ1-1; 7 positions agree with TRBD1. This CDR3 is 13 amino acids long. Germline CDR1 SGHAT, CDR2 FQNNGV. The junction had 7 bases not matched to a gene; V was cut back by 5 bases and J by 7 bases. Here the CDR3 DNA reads TGTGCCAGCAGCCTAGGACAGGACTATGAAGCTTTCTTT. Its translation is CASSLGQDYEAFF.

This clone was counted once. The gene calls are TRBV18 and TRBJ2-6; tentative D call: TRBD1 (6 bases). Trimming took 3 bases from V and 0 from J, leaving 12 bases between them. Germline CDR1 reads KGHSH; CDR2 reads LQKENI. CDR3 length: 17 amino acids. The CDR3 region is CASSPLDSHSGANVLTF. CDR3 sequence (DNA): TGTGCCAGCTCACCTTTGGACAGTCACTCTGGGGCCAACGTCCTGACTTTC.

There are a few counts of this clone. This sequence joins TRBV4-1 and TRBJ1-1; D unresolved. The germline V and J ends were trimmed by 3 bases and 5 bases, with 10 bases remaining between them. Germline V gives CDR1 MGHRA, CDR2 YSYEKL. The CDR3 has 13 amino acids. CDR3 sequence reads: CASSQGVWTEAFF. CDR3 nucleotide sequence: TGCGCCAGCAGCCAGGGCGTTTGGACTGAAGCTTTCTTT.

CDR3 coding DNA: TGTGCCAGCAGTTACCCTGCCGGGGCAGAAGCTTTCTTT. Its translation: CASSYPAGAEAFF. The J gene is TRBJ1-1, the V gene TRBV6-2 or TRBV6-3; weak D call: TRBD1 (5 bases). The CDR3 contains 13 residues. Trimming shortened V by 2 bases and J by 8 bases, and 12 bases separated the two germline ends. CDR1 is MNHEY, CDR2 SVGEGT, per germline.